A single sample gave rise to the 14 T cell receptor beta chains below, sequenced in a study of CD8+ T cells in alopecia areata. Once RNA had been extracted, it was reverse transcribed into cDNA to act as the sequencing template. Sequencing used immunoSEQ multiplex PCR; TCRdb keeps in-frame clones, though not all of them. The table has a few hundred thousand clones, around two fifths seen once; the top ten hold roughly 2.8%. Treatment in this sample: oral pan-JAK inhibitor, 5-10 mg twice daily. The sequenced sample was CD4+ T cells sorted from blood, obtained around week 37, from a patient treated with tofacitinib. Receptor source: a human donor with alopecia areata.

The chain recombines TRBV29-1 with TRBJ2-7; D is perhaps TRBD1 (6 bases). The V end lost 7 bases, the J end lost 7 bases, and 17 bases lay between the germline ends. Germline CDR1 SQVTM, CDR2 ANQGSEA. CDR3 length: 12 amino acids. In DNA, the CDR3 is TGCAGCGCCGGACGGACAGTTGTGGAGCAGTACTTC. Translated: CSAGRTVVEQYF.

This clone was seen at least ten times. V is TRBV7-9 and J is TRBJ2-1; 7 positions agree with TRBD1. Germline V CDR1 and CDR2: SEHNR, FQNEAQ (reference sequence). V shed 1 base and J 2 bases; nucleotides not matched to a gene: 2. CDR3 length equals 15 residues. In DNA form, the CDR3 reads TGTGCCAGCAGCTTAGGACAGGGTCCCTACAATGAGCAGTTCTTC. Its protein is CASSLGQGPYNEQFF.

The rearrangement links TRBV30 to TRBJ2-5; D is unresolved. The CDR3 contains 12 residues. Germline CDR1 reads GTSNPN; CDR2 reads SVGIG (reference sequence). V shed 1 base and J shed 1 base, with 4 bases lying between them. The CDR3 nucleotides are TGTGCCTGGAGTGGCCCCCAAGAGACCCAGTACTTC. It encodes CAWSGPQETQYF.

The genes are TRBV7-2 and TRBJ2-5; 7 nucleotides align to TRBD1. Germline V gene sequence: CDR1 SGHTA, CDR2 FQGNSA. This CDR3 comprises 13 residues. V shed 6 bases and J 4 bases; nucleotides not matched to a gene: 5. Here the CDR3 DNA reads TGTGCCAGCAGTCCGGGACAGACAGAGACCCAGTACTTC. Amino acid sequence: CASSPGQTETQYF.

This clone has just a few counts. The chain joins TRBV29-1 to TRBJ2-5, with TRBD1 matching over 8 bases. This CDR3 has 12 residues. The V gene's germline CDR1 is SQVTM and CDR2 ANQGSEA. The V and J ends lost 4 bases and 5 bases, in that order; junction bases with no gene match: 3. CDR3 in amino acids: CSVGAGGETQYF. As DNA, the CDR3 is TGCAGCGTTGGCGCAGGGGGCGAGACCCAGTACTTC.

V is TRBV6-5 and J is TRBJ2-1; D may be TRBD2 (5 bases). This CDR3 region has 12 residues. The germline gives CDR1 MNHEY, CDR2 SVGAGI. Trimming cost V 7 bases and J 5 bases, with 9 bases left between them. The CDR3 is CASKRENNEQFF. The CDR3 region has the DNA TGTGCCAGCAAGAGGGAAAACAATGAGCAGTTCTTC.

This sequence joins TRBV2 and TRBJ1-4; D ambiguous. Germline V gives CDR1 SNHLY, CDR2 FYNNEI. The V end was cut by 4 bases, the J end by 15 bases, with 15 bases between. The CDR3 is made up of 12 amino acids. The CDR3 DNA is TGTGCCAGCAGTGTTCCCCCTGGTAAAGTGTTTTTT. It translates to CASSVPPGKVFF.

The chain uses TRBV7-9 and TRBJ2-7; 7 bases agree with TRBD1. The CDR3 sequence is 16 residues long. Germline trimming cut 1 base from V and 6 bases from J; bases unmatched to any gene: 12. Germline V gene sequence: CDR1 SEHNR, CDR2 FQNEAQ (reference sequence). CDR3: CASSLVEQGKAREQYF. The CDR3 coding sequence is TGTGCCAGCAGCTTAGTAGAACAGGGGAAGGCGCGCGAGCAGTACTTC.

Remarks on this clone: Other DNA sequences in this sample translate to the same CDR3. V usage is TRBV7-9 and J usage is TRBJ1-2; 7 bases align to TRBD1. The CDR3 is made up of 15 amino acids. Germline-derived CDR1 and CDR2 are SEHNR and FQNEAQ (reference sequence). The V segment lost 5 bases and the J segment 0 bases; nucleotides outside the gene matches: 6. The CDR3: CASSLGGGANYGYTF. CDR3 nucleotides: TGTGCCAGCAGCCTAGGGGGCGGAGCTAACTATGGCTACACCTTC.

This chain joins TRBV7-2 and TRBJ2-7; D not certain. The CDR3 runs 13 residues. The V end lost 5 bases, the J end lost 7 bases, and 15 bases lay between the germline ends. The germline V gene encodes CDR1 SGHTA and CDR2 FQGNSA. Here the CDR3 reads CASSPRPIVEQYF. CDR3 nucleotides: TGTGCCAGCAGCCCCCGGCCGATAGTAGAGCAGTACTTC. Looking up the rest from reference TRBV7-2 and TRBJ2-7 gives the full variable domain: GAGVSQSPSNKVTEKGKDVELRCDPISGHTALYWYRQSLGQGLEFLIYFQGNSAPDKSGLPSDRFSAERTGGSVSTLTIQRTQQEDSAVYLCASSPRPIVEQYFGPGTRLTVT.

This clone has a handful of counts. The chain combines TRBV7-2 with TRBJ2-2; a weak D match, TRBD2 (5 bases). Trimming stripped 1 base from V and 7 bases from J, with 16 bases between. CDR3 length: 16 residues. Germline CDR1 SGHTA, CDR2 FQGNSA. CDR3 residues: CASSLVSSRVSGELFF. The DNA of the CDR3 is TGTGCCAGCAGCTTAGTTTCCTCGAGGGTTAGCGGGGAGCTGTTTTTT.

The rearrangement uses TRBV2 and TRBJ1-1; no definite D call. The CDR3 length is 15 residues. CDR1 is SNHLY and CDR2 is FYNNEI in the germline V gene. V lost 3 bases, J lost 1 base, and 12 bases lay in between. In DNA form, the CDR3 reads TGTGCCAGCAGTGAGAGCGGGCAAAGGAACACTGAAGCTTTCTTT. Translated: CASSESGQRNTEAFF.

The chain combines TRBV29-1 with TRBJ1-1; D is unresolved. CDR3 length equals 14 residues. The V end was cut by 4 bases, the J end by 2 bases, with 14 bases between. CDR1 and CDR2 (germline): SQVTM, ANQGSEA. CDR3 loop: CSVGPGRLNTEAFF. In DNA, the CDR3 is TGCAGCGTTGGGCCCGGACGGCTAAACACTGAAGCTTTCTTT.

The gene calls are TRBV2 and TRBJ2-1; D tentatively fits TRBD1 or TRBD2 (5 bases each). CDR1 SNHLY and CDR2 FYNNEI come from the germline V gene. V was cut by 1 base and J by 4 bases, with 14 bases left in between. This CDR3 contains 16 residues. This CDR3 reads CASSEGHVGGYNEQFF. The DNA of the CDR3 is TGTGCCAGCAGTGAAGGTCACGTTGGGGGTTACAATGAGCAGTTCTTC.